Below are 29 T cell receptor beta chains sequenced from a single sample in a study of glioma-infiltrating T cells. TCR alpha and beta CDR3 regions were amplified from RNA using iRepertoire nested multiplex PCR. TCRdb re-called the multiplex PCR reads with MiXCR, one entry per CDR3 protein. The table includes around 130,000 distinct CDR3 sequences, under 30% detected once. Sequencing was done on a sample of glioma tissue, nonneoplastic brain tissue, or PBMCs (not recorded which). The receptor set was obtained from a human donor with low-grade glioma or glioblastoma, undergoing nonglioma brain surgery, or in good health (not recorded which).

Note on this clonotype: A much larger clone sits a single nucleotide away, making a read error possible. The CDR3 does not end in the conserved phenylalanine or tryptophan, so this is likely a read error. This chain joins TRBV27 and TRBJ2-2, with 8 bases identical to TRBD2. Germline V CDR1 and CDR2: MNHEY, SMNVEV (reference sequence). With 6 bases clipped from V and 0 bases from J, the junction kept 6 bases outside the gene matches. The CDR3 contains 16 residues. Here the CDR3 reads CASSRTSISNTGELFL. Here the CDR3 DNA reads TGTGCCAGCAGCCGGACTAGCATCTCGAACACCGGGGAGCTGTTTCTT.

The table lists this clonotype with many counts. This chain uses TRBV6-1 with TRBJ2-3; 9 positions match TRBD2. The CDR3 totals 14 residues. Trimming removed 10 bases from V and 1 base from J; junction bases left unmatched: 6. Germline lookup yields CDR1 MNHNS and CDR2 SASEGT. The CDR3 sequence: CATKRGDGTDTQYF. CDR3 coding DNA: TGTGCCACCAAGCGGGGGGATGGCACAGATACGCAGTATTTT.

This clonotype has a count of ten or more. The V call is TRBV7-2, the J call TRBJ2-5; no clear D. Trimming stripped 1 base from V and 6 bases from J, with 12 bases between. This CDR3 has 14 amino acids. The germline gives CDR1 SGHTA, CDR2 FQGNSA. The CDR3 loop reads CASSLVAVLKTQYF. As DNA, the CDR3 is TGTGCCAGCAGCTTAGTCGCGGTCCTTAAGACCCAGTACTTC.

This clonotype occurred a few times. The chain recombines TRBV3-1 with TRBJ2-1; TRBD2 might be the D (5 bases). The V gene lost 3 bases and the J gene lost 3 bases, with 9 bases spanning the gap. CDR1 LGHDT and CDR2 YNNKEL come from the germline V gene (reference sequence). The CDR3 covers 14 residues. The chain's CDR3 is CASSHTGDYNEQFF. CDR3 nucleotide sequence: TGTGCCAGCAGCCATACCGGGGACTACAATGAGCAGTTCTTC.

The V and J genes are TRBV11-2 and TRBJ1-5; D not certain. The CDR3 contains 13 residues. V was pared by 0 bases and J by 7 bases, with 7 bases between. Germline lookup yields CDR1 SGHAT and CDR2 FQNNGV. Here the CDR3 DNA reads TGTGCCAGCAGCTTAGACAGAGCACAGCCCCAGCATTTT. Translation: CASSLDRAQPQHF.

On this clonotype itself: A much larger clone sits a single nucleotide away, making a read error possible. This chain connects TRBV20-1 to TRBJ1-1; D gene uncertain. V was pared by 6 bases and J by 1 base, with 12 bases between. This CDR3 region has 13 residues. Germline V gene lookup returns CDR1 DFQATT and CDR2 SNEGSKA (reference sequence). CDR3 in DNA: TGCAGTGCCCCGGGGAGTCCGAACACTGAAGCTTTCTTT. As protein: CSAPGSPNTEAFF.

The chain employs TRBV4-1 and TRBJ1-2; D not certain. The germline V gene has CDR1 MGHRA and CDR2 YSYEKL. The CDR3 consists of 16 residues. Trimming cost V 2 bases and J 2 bases, with 15 bases left between them. The chain's CDR3 is CASSQSNRVLNYGYTF. The CDR3 nucleotides are TGCGCCAGCAGCCAATCTAACCGGGTCCTGAACTATGGCTACACCTTC.

This clonotype was detected ten times or more. This chain links TRBV15 with TRBJ2-7; no clear D gene. The CDR3 has 14 residues. V dropped 0 bases and J dropped 0 bases, with 6 bases sitting between them. Germline-derived CDR1 and CDR2 are LNHNV and YYDKDF (reference sequence). CDR3 nucleotides: TGTGCCACCAGCAGAGATGGCAGCTCCTACGAGCAGTACGTC. This codes for CATSRDGSSYEQYV.

Turning to this clonotype: It may be a read error: a sequence one base away is much more abundant. This chain links TRBV6-9 with TRBJ1-5; possible D gene TRBD1, 5 bases. Germline CDR1 is MNHGY and CDR2 is SVAAGI. The CDR3 is 14 residues long. V gave up 2 bases and J gave up 3 bases, with 8 bases separating them. The CDR3 here is CASSYLGDNQPQHF. For the CDR3, the DNA is TGTGCCAGCAGTTATCTGGGGGACAATCAGCCCCAGCATTTT.

Only a few counts were recorded for this clonotype. The chain joins TRBV12-3 or TRBV12-4 to TRBJ2-1; 7 bases fit TRBD2. With V trimmed by 8 bases and J by 5 bases, 12 bases remained unmatched. The CDR3 is 15 residues long. CDR3 sequence reads: CASSDLGTTNNEQFF. In DNA, the CDR3 is TGTGCCAGCTCTGACCTCGGGACTACCAACAATGAGCAGTTCTTC.

This clonotype was detected many times. This chain joins TRBV28 and TRBJ1-3; unclear D gene. The CDR3 has 14 amino acids. Trimming took off 4 bases at V and 0 bases at J, with 7 bases between the two ends. Germline V CDR1 and CDR2: MDHEN, SYDVKM. In DNA, the CDR3 is TGTGCCAGCAGTTCAGACTACTCTGGAAACACCATATATTTT. Amino acid sequence: CASSSDYSGNTIYF.

This clonotype was detected many times. The V call is TRBV4-2, the J call TRBJ2-3, with D unclear. Deletions cut 0 bases from V and 0 bases from J, with 7 bases between. In germline, CDR1 is LGHNA, CDR2 YNFKEQ. The CDR3 length is 15 residues. The DNA for the CDR3 is TGTGCCAGCAGCCAAGACACGGGTAGCACAGATACGCAGTATTTT. This encodes CASSQDTGSTDTQYF.

This clonotype was seen at least ten times. The chain is built from TRBV27 and TRBJ1-1, with 7 bases lining up with TRBD1. The V gene end was trimmed by 3 bases and the J gene end by 1 base; junction bases not matched to a gene: 5. CDR3 size: 15 residues. The V gene's germline CDR1 is MNHEY and CDR2 SMNVEV (reference sequence). The CDR3 sequence: CASSFRTGENTEAFF. Here the CDR3 DNA reads TGTGCCAGCAGTTTCCGGACAGGCGAGAACACTGAAGCTTTCTTT.

The genes are TRBV11-3 and TRBJ2-3; weak D call: TRBD2 (6 bases). Germline V gene lookup returns CDR1 SGHNT and CDR2 YENEEA. CDR3 length equals 18 residues. The V end was cut by 5 bases, the J end by 3 bases, with 24 bases between. This CDR3 is CASSQSLGSGWGTDTQYF. CDR3 DNA sequence: TGTGCCAGCAGCCAGAGTTTGGGCAGCGGGTGGGGGACAGATACGCAGTATTTT.

Only a few counts were recorded for this clonotype. The V gene is TRBV5-1, the J gene TRBJ1-1; TRBD1 matches at 7 bases. The CDR3 runs to 15 residues. V lost 5 bases, J lost 0 bases, and 7 bases stayed unmatched. The germline V gene has CDR1 SGHRS and CDR2 YFSETQ. CDR3 in amino acids: CASRRDSIVNTEAFF. CDR3 DNA: TGCGCCAGCAGGCGGGACAGCATCGTGAACACTGAAGCTTTCTTT.

This chain uses TRBV6-6 with TRBJ1-2; D is unclear. CDR1 and CDR2 from the germline V gene are MNHNY and SVGAGI (reference sequence). The V gene lost 0 bases and the J gene lost 4 bases, with 12 bases spanning the gap. The CDR3 consists of 15 residues. CDR3 protein: CASSYSSLTSYGYTF. The DNA of the CDR3 is TGTGCCAGCAGTTACTCGAGTCTCACTAGCTATGGCTACACCTTC.

This chain uses TRBV5-1 with TRBJ1-1, with D hard to call. Germline V CDR1 and CDR2: SGHRS, YFSETQ. The CDR3 spans 15 residues. V lost 0 bases and J lost 1, with 10 bases in between. CDR3: CASSLDERRNTEAFF. The CDR3 region has the DNA TGCGCCAGCAGCTTGGATGAAAGAAGGAACACTGAAGCTTTCTTT.

The chain carries TRBV2 and TRBJ2-3, with TRBD1 as a possible D gene (5 bases). The germline V and J ends were trimmed by 5 bases and 10 bases, with 16 bases remaining between them. Germline CDR1 is SNHLY and CDR2 is FYNNEI. The CDR3 length is 13 residues. CDR3 amino acids: CASSKQSVGPQYF. DNA of the CDR3: TGTGCCAGCAGTAAGCAGTCGGTGGGGCCGCAGTATTTT.

The chain recombines TRBV11-2 with TRBJ2-3, with 8 bases fitting TRBD1. The CDR3 totals 17 residues. V gave up 0 bases and J gave up 2 bases; unmatched junction bases: 7. In germline, CDR1 is SGHAT, CDR2 FQNNGV. The CDR3 loop reads CASSLDWTGRITDTQYF. The DNA for the CDR3 is TGTGCCAGCAGCTTAGATTGGACAGGGCGGATCACAGATACGCAGTATTTT.

The V call is TRBV7-9, the J call TRBJ1-5, with a tentative D call TRBD1 (5 bases). V was pared by 1 base and J by 2 bases, with 9 bases between. The CDR3 runs 15 residues. CDR1 is SEHNR and CDR2 is FQNEAQ in the germline V gene (reference sequence). CDR3 in amino acids: CASSLEGNGNQPQHF. The DNA of the CDR3 is TGTGCCAGCAGCTTAGAGGGGAATGGCAATCAGCCCCAGCATTTT.

V is TRBV7-2 and J is TRBJ1-5; 11 nucleotides match TRBD1. This CDR3 has 17 amino acids. CDR1 and CDR2 (germline): SGHTA, FQGNSA. V shed 5 bases, J shed 7 bases, and the junction held 13 bases outside the gene matches. In nucleotides, the CDR3 is TGTGCCAGCAGCCCCCGAGGACAGGGGGCTTTCAGGCAGCCCCAGCATTTT. Amino acids: CASSPRGQGAFRQPQHF.

V is TRBV7-2 and J is TRBJ2-5; TRBD2 aligns across 11 bases. The CDR3 is made up of 16 amino acids. V was clipped by 3 bases and J by 2 bases; unmatched bases: 5. Germline CDR1 is SGHTA and CDR2 is FQGNSA. CDR3 nucleotides: TGTGCCAGCAGCTTCCCGACTAGCGGGGAACAAGAGACCCAGTACTTC. It translates to CASSFPTSGEQETQYF.

This clonotype was detected many times. Here the CDR3 reads CASIRDRVRDEQFF. The CDR3 coding sequence is TGTGCCAGCATCCGGGACAGGGTCCGCGATGAGCAGTTCTTC. The gene calls are TRBV7-9 and TRBJ2-1; TRBD1 agrees at 9 bases. V lost 7 bases and J lost 8; bases outside the gene matches: 9. Germline V CDR1 and CDR2: SEHNR, FQNEAQ (reference sequence). The CDR3 consists of 14 residues.

The chain combines TRBV3-1 with TRBJ2-3; 12 bases agree with TRBD2. Trimming cost V 4 bases and J 1 base; bases outside gene matches: 3. CDR3 length equals 16 residues. Germline V gene lookup returns CDR1 LGHDT and CDR2 YNNKEL (reference sequence). CDR3 nucleotides: TGTGCCAGCAGCCCGAGACTAGCGGGGGGCACAGATACGCAGTATTTT. Its translation is CASSPRLAGGTDTQYF.

This clonotype ranks as large. This chain uses TRBV20-1 with TRBJ2-1; TRBD2 aligns across 10 bases. In germline, CDR1 is DFQATT, CDR2 SNEGSKA (reference sequence). The CDR3 is 14 amino acids. V shed 3 bases, J shed 8 bases, and the junction held 7 bases outside the gene matches. The CDR3 loop reads CSASPSGGAYEQFF. The CDR3 nucleotides read TGCAGTGCTAGTCCCAGCGGGGGGGCGTATGAGCAGTTCTTC.

The chain carries TRBV15 and TRBJ1-6; no clear D. V was shortened by 0 bases and J by 9 bases, with 9 bases between the two germline ends. CDR1 LNHNV and CDR2 YYDKDF come from the germline V gene (reference sequence). The CDR3 consists of 14 residues. Written as DNA, the CDR3 is TGTGCCACCAGCAGAGATGGGAGCAGTTCACCCCTCCACTTT. It translates to CATSRDGSSSPLHF.

This chain uses TRBV2 with TRBJ1-2; D gene ambiguous. The CDR3 has 14 amino acids. V was clipped by 8 bases and J by 2 bases, with 15 bases between them. The germline V gene encodes CDR1 SNHLY and CDR2 FYNNEI. Written as DNA, the CDR3 is TGTGCCAGCCATCGGTCCACCGGCAACTATGGCTACACCTTC. The encoded protein is CASHRSTGNYGYTF.

The chain uses TRBV20-1 and TRBJ1-2, with 11 bases matching TRBD1. Trimming took 3 bases from V and 3 from J; bases not matched to a gene: 3. Germline V gene sequence: CDR1 DFQATT, CDR2 SNEGSKA (reference sequence). The length of the CDR3 is 14 residues. CDR3 sequence: CSASPGQGDYGYTF. The CDR3 nucleotides are TGCAGTGCTAGCCCGGGACAGGGGGACTATGGCTACACCTTC.

This clonotype has more than one count but fewer than ten. The chain is built from TRBV28 and TRBJ2-1, with 9 nucleotides matching TRBD2. The CDR3 has 16 amino acids. Unmatched junction bases numbered 5, after V lost 5 bases and J lost 0 bases. Germline V CDR1 and CDR2: MDHEN, SYDVKM. The CDR3 reads CASSTRLADSYNEQFF. CDR3 in DNA: TGTGCCAGCAGTACCCGACTAGCGGACTCCTACAATGAGCAGTTCTTC.